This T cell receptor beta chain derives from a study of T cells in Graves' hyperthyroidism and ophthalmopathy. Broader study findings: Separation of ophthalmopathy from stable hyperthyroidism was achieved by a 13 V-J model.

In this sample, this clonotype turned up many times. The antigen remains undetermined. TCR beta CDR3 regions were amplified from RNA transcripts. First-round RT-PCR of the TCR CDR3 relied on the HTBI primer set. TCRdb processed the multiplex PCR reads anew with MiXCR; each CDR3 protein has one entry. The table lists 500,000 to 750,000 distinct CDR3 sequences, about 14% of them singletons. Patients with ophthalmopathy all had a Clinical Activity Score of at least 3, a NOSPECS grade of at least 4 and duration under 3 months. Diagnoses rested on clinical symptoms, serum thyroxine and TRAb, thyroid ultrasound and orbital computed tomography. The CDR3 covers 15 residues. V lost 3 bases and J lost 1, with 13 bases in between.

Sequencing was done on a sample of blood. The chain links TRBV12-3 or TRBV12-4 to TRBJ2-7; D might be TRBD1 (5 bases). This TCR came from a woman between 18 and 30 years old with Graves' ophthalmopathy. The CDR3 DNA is TGTGCCAGCAGTTTGGTGGCAGGGTTATCCTACGAGCAGTACTTC. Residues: CASSLVAGLSYEQYF.